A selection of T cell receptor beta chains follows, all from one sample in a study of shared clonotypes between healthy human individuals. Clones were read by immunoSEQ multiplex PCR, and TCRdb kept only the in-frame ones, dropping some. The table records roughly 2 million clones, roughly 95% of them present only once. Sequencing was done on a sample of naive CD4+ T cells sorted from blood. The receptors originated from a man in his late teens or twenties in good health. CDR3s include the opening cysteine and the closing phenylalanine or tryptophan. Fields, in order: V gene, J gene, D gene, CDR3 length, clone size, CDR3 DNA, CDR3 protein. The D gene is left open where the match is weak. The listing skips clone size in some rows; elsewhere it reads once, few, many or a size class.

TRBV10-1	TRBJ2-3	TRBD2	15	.	TGCGCCAGCAGTGAGGCCTCTAGCGGTGCAGATACGCAGTATTTT	CASSEASSGADTQYF
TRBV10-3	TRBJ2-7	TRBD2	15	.	TGTGCCATCAGTCAAGCGGGAGTGGCCTCCTACGAGCAGTACTTC	CAISQAGVASYEQYF
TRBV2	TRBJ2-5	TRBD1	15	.	TGTGCCAGCAGTGAGGACAGGGGGCTTGGGGAGACCCAGTACTTC	CASSEDRGLGETQYF
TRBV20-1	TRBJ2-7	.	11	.	TGCAGTGCTAGCGGGGGCTACGAGCAGTACTTC	CSASGGYEQYF
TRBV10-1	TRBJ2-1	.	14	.	TGCGCCAGTATACAGGGCAACTCCTACAATGAGCAGTTCTTC	CASIQGNSYNEQFF
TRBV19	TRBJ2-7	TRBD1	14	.	TGTGCCAGTAGTATCGGCCAGGGGGTTTACGAGCAGTACTTC	CASSIGQGVYEQYF
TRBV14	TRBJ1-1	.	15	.	TGTGCCAGCAGCCCAATCGCAACGGCTAACACTGAAGCTTTCTTT	CASSPIATANTEAFF
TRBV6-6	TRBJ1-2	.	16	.	TGTGCCAGCAGACCCCCCCAGGGGCGCATTAACTATGGCTACACCTTC	CASRPPQGRINYGYTF
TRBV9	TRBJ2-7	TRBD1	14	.	TGTGCCAGCAGCGCCCAGGGGGACTCCTACGAGCAGTACTTC	CASSAQGDSYEQYF
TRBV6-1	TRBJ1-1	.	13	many	TGTGCCAGCACCAGACAAATGAACACTGAAGCTTTCTTT	CASTRQMNTEAFF
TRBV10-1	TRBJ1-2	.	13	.	TGCGCCAGCAGTAACGCTTTGAGCTATGGCTACACCTTC	CASSNALSYGYTF
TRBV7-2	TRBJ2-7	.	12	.	TGTGCCAGCAGCCCCAATTCCTACGAGCAGTACTTC	CASSPNSYEQYF
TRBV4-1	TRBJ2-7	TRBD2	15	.	TGCGCCAGCAGCCAAGGGGCTAGCGGAACCTACGAGCAGTACTTC	CASSQGASGTYEQYF
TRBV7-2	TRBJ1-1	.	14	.	TGTGCCAGCAGCTTCGACCCGCGGAACACTGAAGCTTTCTTT	CASSFDPRNTEAFF
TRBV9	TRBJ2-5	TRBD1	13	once	TGTGCCAGCAGCGTGACAGGGGGAGAGACCCAGTACTTC	CASSVTGGETQYF
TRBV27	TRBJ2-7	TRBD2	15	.	TGTGCCAGCAATCCGGGACTAGCACCAGCCTACGAGCAGTACTTC	CASNPGLAPAYEQYF
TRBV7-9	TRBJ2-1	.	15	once	TGTGCCAGCAGCCGCAGACAGGCTGTCTACAATGAGCAGTTCTTC	CASSRRQAVYNEQFF